The subject of this entry is one T cell receptor (beta chain). Generated by immunoSEQ multiplex PCR, the TCRdb table keeps only in-frame clones and is missing some. The sample gives some 320,000 clones, roughly 84% of which show up once; 1.5% to 2% is in the top ten. The sample's treatment: 15 to 20 received Ad26.COV2.S at low or high dose, single or two shots; 5 received placebo; per-sample allocation not given. It was on day 63 after the first vaccine or placebo injection that samples were taken. The CDR3 covers 14 residues. Germline-derived CDR1 and CDR2 are SGHDT and YYEEEE. V was shortened by 1 base and J by 6 bases, with 13 bases between the two germline ends. This sample is part of a study of Ad26.COV2.S vaccination and SARS-CoV-2 variants. Overall study context: Each vaccinee took Ad26.COV2.S intramuscularly, once or twice 56 days apart.

The sample consisted of peripheral blood, taken in a trial of Ad26.COV2.S vaccine versus placebo. The V gene is TRBV5-6, the J gene TRBJ1-2, with D possibly matching TRBD1 (6 bases). The source of this sequence is a person between 18 and 60 years old who received the Ad26.COV2.S COVID-19 vaccine or a placebo. Written as DNA, the CDR3 is TGTGCCAGCAGCTTGTCCCGGACAGTTAATGGCTACACCTTC. Protein: CASSLSRTVNGYTF.